This paragraph covers one T cell receptor (beta chain) sequence. This entry is derived from a study of T cell clones after liver transplantation. The table came from immunoSEQ multiplex PCR; TCRdb's copy has only in-frame clones and leaves some out. The sample lists roughly 73,000 clones, over 70% occurring once. The germline V gene encodes CDR1 SGHNT and CDR2 YYREEE (reference sequence). The CDR3 spans 15 residues. The V end was cut by 0 bases, the J end by 2 bases, with 10 bases between. The clonotype originates from a human donor who received a liver transplant. V is TRBV5-4 and J is TRBJ2-3; a possible D gene is TRBD1 (5 bases). The source material was CD4+ T cells from blood, sampled before liver transplant. CDR3 amino acids: CASSLAGAATDTQYF. The CDR3 DNA is TGTGCCAGCAGCTTGGCTGGGGCCGCCACAGATACGCAGTATTTT.